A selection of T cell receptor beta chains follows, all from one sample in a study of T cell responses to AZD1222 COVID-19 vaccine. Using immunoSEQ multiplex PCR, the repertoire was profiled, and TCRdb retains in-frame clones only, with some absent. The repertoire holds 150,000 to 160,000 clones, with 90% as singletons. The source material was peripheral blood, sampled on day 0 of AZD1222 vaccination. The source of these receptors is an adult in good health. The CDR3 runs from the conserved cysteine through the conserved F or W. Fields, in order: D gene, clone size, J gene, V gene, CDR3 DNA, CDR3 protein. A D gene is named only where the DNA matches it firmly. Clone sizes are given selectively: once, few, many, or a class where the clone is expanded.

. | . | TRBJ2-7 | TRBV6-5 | TGTGCCAGCAGTTACGGAACCTCGGACACCTCCTACGAGCAGTACTTC | CASSYGTSDTSYEQYF
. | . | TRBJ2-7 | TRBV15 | TGTGCCACCAGCAGGCTACCGGGACGGACATCCTACGAGCAGTACTTC | CATSRLPGRTSYEQYF
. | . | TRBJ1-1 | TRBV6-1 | TGTGCCAGCAGTGACTTTTTGGACGTGGAGATGAACACTGAAGCTTTCTTT | CASSDFLDVEMNTEAFF
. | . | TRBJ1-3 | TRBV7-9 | TGTGCCAGCAGCTTAAACGAAGGAAACACCATATATTTT | CASSLNEGNTIYF
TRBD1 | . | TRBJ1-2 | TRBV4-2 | TGTGCCAGCAGCGAGCGGGGGACAGAACCTATGGGCTACACCTTC | CASSERGTEPMGYTF
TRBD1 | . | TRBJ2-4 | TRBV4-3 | TGCGCCAGCAGCCGGGTCACAGGGGACGACATTCAGTACTTC | CASSRVTGDDIQYF
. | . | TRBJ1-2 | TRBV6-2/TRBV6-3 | TGTGCCAGCAGTACCCGGACTGAAACCTATGGCTACACCTTC | CASSTRTETYGYTF
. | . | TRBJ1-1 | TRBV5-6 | TGTGCCAGCAGCTTATCGGGGTATTTGGGTGGTAAACCTGAAGCTTTCTTT | CASSLSGYLGGKPEAFF
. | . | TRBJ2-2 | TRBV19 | TGTGCCAGTACCCCAGGGGTTTGGACCGGGGAGCTGTTTTTT | CASTPGVWTGELFF
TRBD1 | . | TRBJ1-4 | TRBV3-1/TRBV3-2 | TGTGCCAGCAGCCAAGGGACAGGGGGCCAAGGAAAACTGTTTTTT | CASSQGTGGQGKLFF
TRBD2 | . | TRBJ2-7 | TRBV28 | TGTGCCAGCAGTTCGGGACTAGTCTACGAGCAGTACTTC | CASSSGLVYEQYF
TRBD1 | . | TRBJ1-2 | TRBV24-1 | TGTGCCACCAGTGATTCACGACAGGGCCACTATGGCTACACCTTC | CATSDSRQGHYGYTF
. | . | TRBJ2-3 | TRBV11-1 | TGTGCCAGCAGCTTAGTGAGGTCGGGAGATACGCAGTATTTT | CASSLVRSGDTQYF
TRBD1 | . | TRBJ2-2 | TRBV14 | TGTGCCAGCAGGGACACCGGGACAGCGAACACCGGGGAGCTGTTTTTT | CASRDTGTANTGELFF
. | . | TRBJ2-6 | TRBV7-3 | TGTGCCAGCAGCCAAGGCCAGCCTGGGGCCAACGTCCTGACTTTC | CASSQGQPGANVLTF
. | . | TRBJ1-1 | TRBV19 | TGTGCCAGTAGTATAGATTCGGCCACAAACACTGAAGCTTTCTTT | CASSIDSATNTEAFF
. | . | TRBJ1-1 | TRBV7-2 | TGTGCCAGCAGACCAATCGGAACGACTGAAGCTTTCTTT | CASRPIGTTEAFF
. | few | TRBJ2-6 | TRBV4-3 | TGCGCCAGCAGCCAAGGGCCAGGGTCTGGGGCCAACGTCCTGACTTTC | CASSQGPGSGANVLTF
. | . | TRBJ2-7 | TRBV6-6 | TGTGCCAGCACTAAGGGACGGGCACCCTACGAGCAGTACTTC | CASTKGRAPYEQYF
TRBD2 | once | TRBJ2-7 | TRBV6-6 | TGTGCCAGCAGTCCGACTAGCGGGACGCCCTACGAGCAGTACTTC | CASSPTSGTPYEQYF
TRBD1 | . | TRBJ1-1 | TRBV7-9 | TGTGCCAGCGGACCGGGACAGATGAACACTGAAGCTTTCTTT | CASGPGQMNTEAFF
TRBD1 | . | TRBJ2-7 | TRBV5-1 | TGCGCCAGCAGCTTCGAGCCGGGACAGGTTTTTTATAGGACCTACGAGCAGTACTTC | CASSFEPGQVFYRTYEQYF
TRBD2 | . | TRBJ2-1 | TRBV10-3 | TGTGCCATCAGTGGAAGAAAACGGGAGGAAAATGAGCAGTTCTTC | CAISGRKREENEQFF
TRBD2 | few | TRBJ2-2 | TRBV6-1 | TGTGCCAGCAGTGATGGGGACTACACCACCGGGGAGCTGTTTTTT | CASSDGDYTTGELFF
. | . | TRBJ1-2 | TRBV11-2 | TGTGCCAGCAGCTTAGTCGACTATGGCTACACCTTC | CASSLVDYGYTF
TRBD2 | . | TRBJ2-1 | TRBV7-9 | TGTGCCAGCAGCCCCGGGGCTAGCGGGATTTTCCTACATGAGCAGTTCTTC | CASSPGASGIFLHEQFF
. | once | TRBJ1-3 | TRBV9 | TGTGCCAGCAGCGTATCCACATACTTGGGAGACACCATATATTTT | CASSVSTYLGDTIYF
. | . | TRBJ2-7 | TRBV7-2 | TGTGCCAGCAGCCCCCGGACGGGAAGCTACGAGCAGTACTTC | CASSPRTGSYEQYF